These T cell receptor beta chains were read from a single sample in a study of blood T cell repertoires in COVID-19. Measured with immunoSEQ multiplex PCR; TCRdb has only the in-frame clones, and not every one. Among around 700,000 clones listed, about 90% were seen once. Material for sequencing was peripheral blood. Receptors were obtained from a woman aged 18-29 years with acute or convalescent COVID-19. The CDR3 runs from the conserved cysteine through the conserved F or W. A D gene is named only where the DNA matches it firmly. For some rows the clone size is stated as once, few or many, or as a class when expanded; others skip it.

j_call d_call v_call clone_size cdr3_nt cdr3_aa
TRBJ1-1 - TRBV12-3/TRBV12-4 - TGTGCCAGCAGTTTAAGGGGGAACACTGAAGCTTTCTTT CASSLRGNTEAFF
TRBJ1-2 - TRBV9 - TGTGCGACCGGCGGGGGATATAACTATGGCTACACCTTC CATGGGYNYGYTF
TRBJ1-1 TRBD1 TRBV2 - TGTGCCAGCAGACTTACAAGGGACAGGGGTTCTCTGAACACTGAAGCTTTCTTT CASRLTRDRGSLNTEAFF
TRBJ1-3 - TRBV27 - TGTGCCAGCAGTCCAGGGGCAGGGGTTTCTGGAAACACCATATATTTT CASSPGAGVSGNTIYF
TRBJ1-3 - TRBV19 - TGTGCCAGTAGTGCGGCAGGGACTGGAAACACCATATATTTT CASSAAGTGNTIYF
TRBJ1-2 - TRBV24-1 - TGTGCCACCAGTGATTGGGCAGGCTATGGCTACACCTTC CATSDWAGYGYTF
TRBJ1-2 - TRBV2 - TGTGCCAGCAGTGAACCCGCAAGGGAGGAAGCTGACTATGGCTACACCTTC CASSEPAREEADYGYTF
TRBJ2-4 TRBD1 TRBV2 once TGTGCCAGCAGTGATATTCGAGCAGGGGGAGCGTTGGGCATTCAGTACTTC CASSDIRAGGALGIQYF
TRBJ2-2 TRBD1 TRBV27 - TGTGCCAGCACCCTCCTGGGGACAGGGGTTGACACCGGGGAGCTGTTTTTT CASTLLGTGVDTGELFF
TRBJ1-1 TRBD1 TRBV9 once TGTGCCAGCAGCGTAGCTACGGGGAGGTGGGGACAGGGACTAACAGGGGGAATGAACACTGAAGCTTTCTTT CASSVATGRWGQGLTGGMNTEAFF
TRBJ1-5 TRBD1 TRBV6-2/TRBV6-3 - TGTGCCAGCAGTTTCCAGGGGGATGGCAATCAGCCCCAGCATTTT CASSFQGDGNQPQHF
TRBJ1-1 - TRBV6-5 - TGTGCCAGCACTCTCTCGGGGGGGCGAATAGAAGCTTTCTTT CASTLSGGRIEAFF
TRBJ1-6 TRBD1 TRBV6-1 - TGTGCCAGCAGTGAAGGACGTAGGACAGGGACCTATAATTCACCCCTCCACTTT CASSEGRRTGTYNSPLHF
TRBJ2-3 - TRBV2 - TGTGCCAGCGTGGATGTACTCTGGACACCTAAGTTT CASVDVLWTPKF
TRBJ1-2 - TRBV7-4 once TGTGCCAGCAGCTTTAGAGTTCTTGCAAACTATGGCTACACCTTC CASSFRVLANYGYTF
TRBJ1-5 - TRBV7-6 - TGTGCCAGCAGCCTTGGACAGAATCAGCCCCAGCATTTT CASSLGQNQPQHF
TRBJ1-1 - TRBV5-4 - TGTGCCAGCATCCCTCAGGGGTCCCCTGAAGCTTTCTTT CASIPQGSPEAFF
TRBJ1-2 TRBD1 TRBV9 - TGTGCCAGCAGTACGGACAGGGGTGCCTATGGCTACACCTTC CASSTDRGAYGYTF
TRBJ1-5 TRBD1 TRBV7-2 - TGTGCCAGCGGTAGGGAAACAGGGGGAGGTCAGCCCCAGCATTTT CASGRETGGGQPQHF